This record concerns one TCR beta chain sequence. Antigen unknown. The data were obtained in a study of OX40 agonist ivuxolimab in advanced cancers. Looking at the study overall: Patients got intravenous ivuxolimab at 0.01 to 10 mg/kg every 2 weeks. The study enrolled dose-escalation patients with hepatocellular carcinoma, melanoma, renal cell or head and neck cancer.

Trimming stripped 5 bases from V and 1 base from J, with 13 bases between. CDR1 SGHTA and CDR2 FQGNSA come from the germline V gene. The CDR3 is made up of 15 amino acids. Study-level points and caveats: Dose levels from 0.1 to 3.0 mg/kg saw CD4+ and CD8+ blood T cells expand clonally by week 6. Averaging showed that CD8+ T cells had more expanded clones than CD4+ did.

Assay: immunoSEQ multiplex PCR; the TCRdb copy retains only in-frame clones and omits some. The sample records tens of thousands of clones, roughly nine tenths being singletons. The receptor's source is an adult with an advanced solid tumor such as melanoma, head and neck, liver or kidney cancer. Sequenced material: CD4+ or CD8+ T cells sorted from blood, taken in a trial of the OX40 agonist ivuxolimab. This sequence joins TRBV7-2 and TRBJ2-3; D assignment may be TRBD1 or TRBD2 (6 bases each). CDR3 residues: CASSPQGTGTDTQYF. The CDR3 nucleotides read TGTGCCAGCAGCCCCCAGGGGACTGGCACAGATACGCAGTATTTT.